This is a list of T cell receptor beta chains from one sample in a study of neurological immune-mediated disorders. TCRdb processed the 5' RACE reads anew with MiXCR; each CDR3 protein has one entry. Here the sample spans under 65,000 distinct CDR3 sequences, around 24% being singletons. The sequenced sample consisted of PBMCs. Receptors were obtained from a man in his 60s with HTLV-1-associated myelopathy (HAM/TSP). Both conserved end residues are part of each CDR3. The order of the fields is V gene, D gene, clone size, J gene, CDR3 DNA, CDR3 protein. D genes are given only for firm matches. Clone size is given for some rows only: seen once, a few or many times, or a class if the clone is expanded.

TRBV9,TRBD2,.,TRBJ2-1,TGTGCCAGCAGCGTCCTAGCGGCCGATTCCTACAATGAGCAGTTCTTC,CASSVLAADSYNEQFF
TRBV29-1,TRBD1,many,TRBJ1-1,TGCAGCGTTGACGTCGGCAGGGGGTCCACTGAAGCTTTCTTT,CSVDVGRGSTEAFF
TRBV27,.,many,TRBJ1-2,TGTGCCAGCAGCAGCCCGGGGCAGGGGTTTGGCTACACCTTC,CASSSPGQGFGYTF
TRBV7-3,.,few,TRBJ2-3,TGTGCCAGCAGCGACACAGGGACCCCAGATACGCAGTATTTT,CASSDTGTPDTQYF
TRBV20-1,.,many,TRBJ2-3,TGCAGTGCTAGAGATTTACAGTTCACAGATACGCAGTATTTT,CSARDLQFTDTQYF
TRBV20-1,TRBD1,.,TRBJ2-7,TGCAGTGCTCCGCGGGGACAGGGGTTCCCCAACGGGCAGTACTTC,CSAPRGQGFPNGQYF
TRBV5-1,TRBD1,many,TRBJ2-7,TGCGCCAGCAGCTCACCGGGACAGGGAGGCGAGCAGTACTTC,CASSSPGQGGEQYF
TRBV7-3,TRBD2,many,TRBJ2-3,TGTGCCAGCAGCCCACTAGCGGGAGCAGTAGATACGCAGTATTTT,CASSPLAGAVDTQYF
TRBV19,.,.,TRBJ2-7,TGTGCCAGTAGGCCCTTCGACAAGTCCTACGAGCAGTACTTC,CASRPFDKSYEQYF
TRBV7-9,.,many,TRBJ2-1,TGTGCCAGCAGCTTAGAGTCCTCGCCTGAGCAGTTCTTC,CASSLESSPEQFF
TRBV10-3,.,.,TRBJ2-2,TGTGCCATCAGCAAGAGCAATAGGGGCGCCGGGGAGCTGTTTTTT,CAISKSNRGAGELFF
TRBV25-1,TRBD1,.,TRBJ2-3,TGTGCCAGCGGCCCATCCGGGACAGGAATTTACACAGATACGCAGTATTTT,CASGPSGTGIYTDTQYF
TRBV12-3/TRBV12-4,.,many,TRBJ2-1,TGTGCCAGCAGTTTAAACGTAGGGAATGAGCAGTTCTTC,CASSLNVGNEQFF